Below, one T cell receptor (beta chain) is given with its context. Its cognate antigen is unknown. The sample originates from a study of CD8+ T cells in alopecia areata. Study information: Those patients who were treated received oral tofacitinib, which was given at 5 to 10 mg twice daily for moderate-to-severe alopecia areata.

The CDR3 is 11 residues long. The germline CDR1 and CDR2 sequences are GTSNPN and SVGIG (reference sequence). After removal of 5 bases from V and 7 bases from J, the junction contained 5 bases not matched to a gene. Reverse transcribed after extraction, RNA yielded cDNA as the sequencing template. Assay: immunoSEQ multiplex PCR; the TCRdb copy retains only in-frame clones and omits some. The table has approximately 170,000 clones, 55% to 75% seen once. As to treatment: oral pan-JAK inhibitor, 5-10 mg twice daily. Findings and limits, study-wide: Relative to normal scalp, lesional scalp, especially alopecia totalis/universalis, showed higher clonality. Expanded CD8+ clones among the top 100, as well as scalp clonality, were significantly decreased by tofacitinib. In patients, TCRs were shared less clearly than in mice, and HLA may possibly be involved.

The chain has TRBV30 and TRBJ2-7, with 7 nucleotides matching TRBD1. This specimen consisted of CD4+ T cells sorted from blood, obtained at week 24, from a patient treated with tofacitinib. This TCR came from a human donor with alopecia areata. The CDR3 loop reads CAWGTVLEQYF. The CDR3 coding sequence is TGTGCCTGGGGGACAGTCCTGGAGCAGTACTTC. The full variable domain, its missing parts supplied by reference TRBV30 and TRBJ2-7, is SQTIHQWPATLVQPVGSPLSLECTVEGTSNPNLYWYRQAAGRGLQLLFYSVGIGQISSEVPQNLSASRPQDRQFILSSKKLLLSDSGFYLCAWGTVLEQYFGPGTRLTVT.